One sample yielded the 32 T cell receptor beta chains listed below, sequenced in a study of radiation and T cells in renal cell carcinoma. The sample's time point: baseline pretreatment blood. The treatment here: 15 Gy SBRT to primary tumor, nephrectomy 4 weeks later. Some clones are missing from TCRdb's copy, which holds only in-frame ones; the method was immunoSEQ multiplex PCR. The sample shows 90,000 to 100,000 clones, roughly 90% of them seen only once. The sequencing used blood, collected from a patient whose treatment included radiotherapy and nephrectomy. The receptors come from a man in his fifties with renal cell carcinoma.

This clone appeared once. The V and J genes are TRBV5-1 and TRBJ2-2; TRBD1 matches at 8 bases. CDR3 length equals 13 residues. V dropped 4 bases and J dropped 6; count of bases not matched to a gene: 2. Germline V gene data show CDR1 as SGHRS and CDR2 as YFSETQ. CDR3 residues: CASSIQGAGELFF. The CDR3 region has the DNA TGCGCCAGCAGCATACAGGGGGCCGGGGAGCTGTTTTTT.

The chain couples TRBV9 to TRBJ2-7; 10 nucleotides agree with TRBD1. The CDR3 is 17 amino acids. The junction had 15 bases not matched to a gene; V was cut back by 4 bases and J by 5 bases. Germline V gives CDR1 SGDLS, CDR2 YYNGEE. CDR3 DNA: TGTGCCAGCAGCACCACCGGGACAGGGGCCTACCCTCACGAGCAGTACTTC. This translates into CASSTTGTGAYPHEQYF.

In its sample, this clone was seen a few times. The chain combines TRBV7-9 with TRBJ1-1, with unresolved D. The germline V and J ends were trimmed by 3 bases and 4 bases, with 9 bases remaining between them. In germline, CDR1 is SEHNR, CDR2 FQNEAQ (reference sequence). The CDR3 runs 13 residues. The CDR3 DNA follows: TGTGCCAGCAGCTTTGCGGAGAGCACTGAAGCTTTCTTT. Protein: CASSFAESTEAFF.

Only one count was recorded for this clone. V and J are TRBV5-4 and TRBJ1-2; D is unresolved. CDR3 length equals 11 residues. The V and J ends lost 0 bases and 3 bases respectively, with 0 bases between them. The V gene's germline CDR1 is SGHNT and CDR2 YYREEE (reference sequence). The CDR3 reads CASSLDYGYTF. The CDR3 nucleotides read TGTGCCAGCAGCTTGGACTATGGCTACACCTTC.

The V gene is TRBV5-8, the J gene TRBJ2-5, with a tentative D call TRBD1 (7 bases). The CDR3 loop spans 14 amino acids. Germline CDR1 SGHTS, CDR2 YDEGEE. V gave up 2 bases and J gave up 5 bases, with 13 bases separating them. For the CDR3, the DNA is TGTGCCAGCAGCTTAGTGGAGGGGGCGGAGACCCAGTACTTC. It specifies CASSLVEGAETQYF.

CDR3 sequence (DNA): TGCGCCAGCAGCTTGGGCAGGGTGGATGGCTACACCTTC. Its translation: CASSLGRVDGYTF. The chain is built from TRBV5-1 and TRBJ1-2, with D perhaps matching TRBD1 (5 bases). From germline, CDR1 is SGHRS and CDR2 YFSETQ. V shed 0 bases and J shed 6 bases, with 9 bases lying between them. The CDR3 runs to 13 residues. The full variable domain, rest sourced from reference TRBV5-1 and TRBJ1-2, is KAGVTQTPRYLIKTRGQQVTLSCSPISGHRSVSWYQQTPGQGLQFLFEYFSETQRNKGNFPGRFSGRQFSNSRSEMNVSTLELGDSALYLCASSLGRVDGYTFGSGTRLTVV.

This rearrangement joins TRBV9 to TRBJ1-3; 7 nucleotides match TRBD1. Per germline, CDR1 SGDLS and CDR2 YYNGEE. The length of the CDR3 is 15 residues. Unmatched junction bases numbered 2, after V lost 0 bases and J lost 2 bases. CDR3 sequence: CASSVGGGPGNTIYF. In DNA, the CDR3 is TGTGCCAGCAGCGTAGGAGGGGGCCCTGGAAACACCATATATTTT.

The rearrangement joins TRBV11-2 to TRBJ2-7; D is unresolved. Trimming left V 1 base short and J 0 bases short, with 7 bases between. CDR1 and CDR2 (germline): SGHAT, FQNNGV. The CDR3 has 14 amino acids. This chain's CDR3 is CASSLASGSYEQYF. As DNA, the CDR3 is TGTGCCAGCAGCTTAGCCTCCGGCTCCTACGAGCAGTACTTC.

This chain links TRBV9 with TRBJ2-5; 8 nucleotides align to TRBD2. The V segment lost 4 bases and the J segment 4 bases; nucleotides outside the gene matches: 12. The CDR3 consists of 16 residues. Germline V CDR1 and CDR2: SGDLS, YYNGEE. The CDR3 sequence: CASSLGTREARETQYF. The CDR3 bases are TGTGCCAGCAGCCTCGGGACTAGGGAGGCTCGAGAGACCCAGTACTTC.

The chain is built from TRBV5-1 and TRBJ1-1; TRBD1 is a possible D gene (6 bases). There are 13 residues in the CDR3. V dropped 3 bases and J dropped 4 bases, with 10 bases sitting between them. Germline V gives CDR1 SGHRS, CDR2 YFSETQ. CDR3 sequence (DNA): TGCGCCAGCAGCTCAGGGGAAGGCACTGAAGCTTTCTTT. Encoded protein: CASSSGEGTEAFF. The full variable domain, in which reference TRBV5-1 and TRBJ1-1 provide the parts outside the CDR3, is KAGVTQTPRYLIKTRGQQVTLSCSPISGHRSVSWYQQTPGQGLQFLFEYFSETQRNKGNFPGRFSGRQFSNSRSEMNVSTLELGDSALYLCASSSGEGTEAFFGQGTRLTVV.

In its sample, this clone was seen once. The rearrangement uses TRBV2 and TRBJ2-1, with 11 bases matching TRBD1. CDR3 size: 15 residues. Germline V gives CDR1 SNHLY, CDR2 FYNNEI. The trim removed 7 bases at V and 7 bases at J, leaving 9 bases unmatched. In DNA form, the CDR3 reads TGTGCCAGCATCCCCGGACAGGGGGCGCGGAATGAGCAGTTCTTC. Its protein is CASIPGQGARNEQFF.

This chain links TRBV2 with TRBJ2-5; 9 nucleotides match TRBD2. The trim removed 7 bases at V and 5 bases at J, leaving 14 bases unmatched. The CDR3 totals 16 residues. Germline CDR1 reads SNHLY; CDR2 reads FYNNEI. The CDR3 region has the DNA TGTGCCAGCAAAACGAGGGCGGGGGGGCCTTTGGAGACCCAGTACTTC. Protein: CASKTRAGGPLETQYF.

The chain joins TRBV4-3 to TRBJ2-1; TRBD2 matches 9 bases. The CDR3 is 16 residues long. J gave up 8 bases and V 0 bases, and 8 bases lay outside the gene matches. Germline V gives CDR1 LGHNA, CDR2 YSLEER. This chain's CDR3 is CASSQDRRGGNYEQFF. CDR3 in DNA: TGCGCCAGCAGCCAAGATCGGCGGGGGGGCAATTATGAGCAGTTCTTC.

The V and J genes are TRBV6-5 and TRBJ2-7; D unclear. V gave up 8 bases and J gave up 2 bases, with 19 bases separating them. There are 15 residues in the CDR3. The germline CDR1 and CDR2 sequences are MNHEY and SVGAGI. The CDR3 coding sequence is TGTGCCAGCTTAGGGATGGGAAAAGGAACCTACGAGCAGTACTTC. Amino acids: CASLGMGKGTYEQYF.

The sample holds many counts of this clone. J is TRBJ1-2 and V is TRBV16, with TRBD1 identical over 9 bases. The CDR3 spans 15 residues. Germline CDR1 is KGHSY and CDR2 is FQNENV. Losses at the gene ends were 6 bases for V and 8 bases for J; bases not matched to a gene: 13. The CDR3 protein is CASRNHLTGGLGYTF. DNA of the CDR3: TGTGCCAGCAGAAATCATCTGACAGGGGGTTTGGGCTACACCTTC.

The chain is built from TRBV19 and TRBJ2-1; maybe TRBD1 (5 bases). The CDR3 runs to 16 residues. CDR1 is LNHDA, CDR2 SQIVND, per germline (reference sequence). The V end lost 0 bases, the J end lost 3 bases, and 12 bases lay between the germline ends. The CDR3 here is CASSIDLTGYYNEQFF. CDR3 nucleotides: TGTGCCAGTAGTATAGATCTTACAGGATACTACAATGAGCAGTTCTTC.

The sample holds a few counts of this clone. The chain links TRBV10-3 to TRBJ2-2; possibly TRBD2 for D (5 bases). The CDR3 covers 18 residues. Per germline, CDR1 ENHRY and CDR2 SYGVKD. V lost 0 bases, J lost 5 bases, and 19 bases lay in between. The CDR3 DNA sequence: TGTGCCATCAGTGAGTCTGTAAACAGTCGCAGAGGGACCGGGGAGCTGTTTTTT. Translation: CAISESVNSRRGTGELFF.

The gene calls are TRBV19 and TRBJ2-1, with D possibly matching TRBD2 (5 bases). The CDR3 length is 16 residues. Trimming cost V 1 base and J 3 bases, with 13 bases left between them. The germline CDR1 and CDR2 sequences are LNHDA and SQIVND (reference sequence). DNA of the CDR3: TGTGCCAGTAGTATAGCCCGGGGAGATTACTACAATGAGCAGTTCTTC. As protein: CASSIARGDYYNEQFF. Full variable domain (outside the CDR3, taken from reference TRBV19 and TRBJ2-1): DGGITQSPKYLFRKEGQNVTLSCEQNLNHDAMYWYRQDPGQGLRLIYYSQIVNDFQKGDIAEGYSVSREKKESFPLTVTSAQKNPTAFYLCASSIARGDYYNEQFFGPGTRLTVL.

The genes are TRBV9 and TRBJ1-5; weak D call: TRBD1 (5 bases). Germline CDR1 SGDLS, CDR2 YYNGEE. The V and J ends lost 3 bases and 3 bases respectively, with 13 bases between them. The CDR3 is made up of 15 amino acids. The CDR3 nucleotides read TGTGCCAGCAGCGGAACCCAGGGTGACAATCAGCCCCAGCATTTT. Protein: CASSGTQGDNQPQHF.

J is TRBJ1-1 and V is TRBV19, with D perhaps matching TRBD1 (6 bases). The V gene lost 5 bases and the J gene lost 0 bases, with 19 bases spanning the gap. The CDR3 consists of 17 residues. Germline V gene data show CDR1 as LNHDA and CDR2 as SQIVND (reference sequence). The CDR3 DNA is TGTGCCAGTAGTTACCCGCCTTTCACAGGGATGAACACTGAAGCTTTCTTT. Translating gives CASSYPPFTGMNTEAFF.

This sequence joins TRBV4-2 and TRBJ2-3; D is perhaps TRBD1 (9 bases). Deletions cut 4 bases from V and 5 bases from J, with 25 bases between. Germline CDR1 LGHNA, CDR2 YNFKEQ. This CDR3 comprises 18 residues. The CDR3 DNA reads TGTGCCAGCAGCCGACAGGGGGAACTAGCGGAGGGCATAGATACGCAGTATTTT. As protein: CASSRQGELAEGIDTQYF.

V is TRBV5-8 and J is TRBJ1-6; 7 nucleotides align to TRBD1. V gave up 1 base and J gave up 7 bases; unmatched junction bases: 2. Germline V gives CDR1 SGHTS, CDR2 YDEGEE. There are 14 residues in the CDR3. The CDR3 spells CASSLQQGNSPLHF. DNA of the CDR3: TGTGCCAGCAGCTTGCAACAGGGGAATTCACCCCTCCACTTT.

The genes are TRBV5-1 and TRBJ2-1, with TRBD1 identical over 7 bases. This CDR3 is built from 14 residues. V lost 4 bases and J lost 3; bases outside the gene matches: 4. Germline-derived CDR1 and CDR2 are SGHRS and YFSETQ. CDR3 loop: CASSVGDSYNEQFF. CDR3 coding DNA: TGCGCCAGCAGCGTGGGGGACAGCTACAATGAGCAGTTCTTC. Variable domain in full (rest from reference TRBV5-1 and TRBJ2-1): KAGVTQTPRYLIKTRGQQVTLSCSPISGHRSVSWYQQTPGQGLQFLFEYFSETQRNKGNFPGRFSGRQFSNSRSEMNVSTLELGDSALYLCASSVGDSYNEQFFGPGTRLTVL.

The chain recombines TRBV27 with TRBJ2-7, with 7 nucleotides matching TRBD2. This CDR3 spans 14 amino acids. Germline V gives CDR1 MNHEY, CDR2 SMNVEV (reference sequence). The ends lost 5 bases at V and 4 bases at J; junction bases unmatched: 8. The chain's CDR3 is CASSPRRGGYEQYF. CDR3 in DNA: TGTGCCAGCAGTCCCCGGAGGGGAGGGTACGAGCAGTACTTC.

The CDR3 nucleotides are TGTGCATCCCTGAGACAGGCGAACTCCTACGAGCAGTACTTC. Amino acid sequence: CASLRQANSYEQYF. V is TRBV28 and J is TRBJ2-7; D is possibly TRBD1 (6 bases). There are 14 residues in the CDR3. Per germline, CDR1 MDHEN and CDR2 SYDVKM.

The chain is built from TRBV9 and TRBJ1-2; D remains unclear. V dropped 4 bases and J dropped 1 base, with 14 bases sitting between them. CDR1 is SGDLS, CDR2 YYNGEE, per germline. The CDR3 runs 15 residues. The CDR3 nucleotides are TGTGCCAGCAGCCCCTCGTTTGAGGGTAACTATGGCTACACCTTC. It is translated as CASSPSFEGNYGYTF.

The V call is TRBV28, the J call TRBJ1-2; weak D call: TRBD1 (6 bases). V gave up 4 bases and J gave up 0 bases, with 15 bases separating them. CDR3 length equals 16 residues. The V gene's germline CDR1 is MDHEN and CDR2 SYDVKM. The CDR3: CASSSHAQGSNYGYTF. The CDR3, as DNA: TGTGCCAGCAGTTCCCATGCACAGGGATCTAACTATGGCTACACCTTC.

The chain recombines TRBV10-3 with TRBJ1-2; TRBD1 is a possible D gene (5 bases). The CDR3 runs 14 residues. V lost 5 bases and J lost 8, with 18 bases in between. Germline-derived CDR1 and CDR2 are ENHRY and SYGVKD. CDR3 sequence (DNA): TGTGCCATCAGTTTTTGGCAGGGTGCGCGGGGCTACACCTTC. Protein: CAISFWQGARGYTF.

V and J are TRBV7-2 and TRBJ1-5; tentative D call: TRBD1 (5 bases). The CDR3 consists of 15 residues. Germline CDR1 SGHTA, CDR2 FQGNSA. Trimming removed 3 bases at V and 2 bases at J, with 11 bases between. The DNA for the CDR3 is TGTGCCAGCAGCTTGACAGTTTCAGGCAATCAGCCCCAGCATTTT. It specifies CASSLTVSGNQPQHF.

V usage is TRBV7-9 and J usage is TRBJ1-5; 8 positions agree with TRBD1. CDR3 length: 18 amino acids. Per the germline V gene, CDR1 is SEHNR and CDR2 is FQNEAQ (reference sequence). Trimming removed 0 bases from V and 5 bases from J; junction bases left unmatched: 12. CDR3 residues: CASSLAWDRNKGDQPQHF. The CDR3 DNA sequence: TGTGCCAGCAGCTTAGCGTGGGACAGGAATAAGGGGGATCAGCCCCAGCATTTT.

This clone was recorded only once. This chain links TRBV19 with TRBJ2-7, with 7 bases matching TRBD1. This CDR3 spans 13 amino acids. Per germline, CDR1 LNHDA and CDR2 SQIVND (reference sequence). Germline trimming cut 3 bases from V and 4 bases from J; bases unmatched to any gene: 3. The CDR3 DNA sequence: TGTGCCAGTAGTATTGGGACAGCTTACGAGCAGTACTTC. Its translation: CASSIGTAYEQYF.

The rearrangement joins TRBV4-1 to TRBJ2-5; possibly TRBD1 or TRBD2 for D (5 bases each). The CDR3 consists of 17 residues. V shed 2 bases and J shed 2 bases, with 18 bases lying between them. CDR1 and CDR2 from the germline V gene are MGHRA and YSYEKL. The CDR3 spells CASSQYRVVGDQETQYF. In nucleotides, the CDR3 is TGCGCCAGCAGCCAATATCGAGTTGTGGGGGATCAAGAGACCCAGTACTTC.